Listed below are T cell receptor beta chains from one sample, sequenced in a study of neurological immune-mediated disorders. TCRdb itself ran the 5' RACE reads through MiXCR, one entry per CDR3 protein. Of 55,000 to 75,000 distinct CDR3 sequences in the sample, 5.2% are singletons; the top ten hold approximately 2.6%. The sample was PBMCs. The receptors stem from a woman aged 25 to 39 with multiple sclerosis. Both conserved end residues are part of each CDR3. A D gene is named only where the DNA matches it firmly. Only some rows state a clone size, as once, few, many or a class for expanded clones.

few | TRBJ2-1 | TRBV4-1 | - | TGCGCCAGCAGCATACGGGACTTCCGAGACTCCTACAATGAGCAGTTCTTC | CASSIRDFRDSYNEQFF
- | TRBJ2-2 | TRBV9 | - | TGTGCCAGCAGCGTATTACAGCGAGGGGAGCTGTTTTTT | CASSVLQRGELFF
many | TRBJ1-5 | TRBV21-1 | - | TGTGCCAGCAGCAAAGGCTTGAGGGGAACCGGGACGGTGAGCAATCAGCCCCAGAATTTT | CASSKGLRGTGTVSNQPQNF
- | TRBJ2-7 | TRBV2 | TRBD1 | TGTGCCAGCAGTTTTGGACAGGCGTACGAGCAGTACTTC | CASSFGQAYEQYF
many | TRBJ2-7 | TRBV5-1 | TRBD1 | TGCGCCAGCAGCCCGACAGGGGGAAGGCCCTTCTACGAGCAGTACTTC | CASSPTGGRPFYEQYF
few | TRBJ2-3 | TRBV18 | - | TGTGCCAGCTCACCCACTTCGGGTAGCACAGATACGCAGTATTTT | CASSPTSGSTDTQYF
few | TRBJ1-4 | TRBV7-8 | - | TGTGCCAGCAGCGACAGGACCGGGGAAAAACTGTTTTTT | CASSDRTGEKLFF
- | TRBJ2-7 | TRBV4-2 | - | TGTGCCAGCAGCCAAGGGCCGTCCTACGAGCAGTACTTC | CASSQGPSYEQYF
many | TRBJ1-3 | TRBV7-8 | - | TGTGCCAGCAGTCTACAACAGGCTGGAAACACCATATATTTT | CASSLQQAGNTIYF
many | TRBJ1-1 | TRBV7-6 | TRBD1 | TGTGCCAGCAGCTTAGAAGGACAGGGCGGACTTGAAGCTTTCTTT | CASSLEGQGGLEAFF
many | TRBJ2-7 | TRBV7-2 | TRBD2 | TGTGCCAGCAGCGCGTGGGGGGGGTACGAGCAGTACTTC | CASSAWGGYEQYF
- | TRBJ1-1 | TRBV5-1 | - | TGCGCCAGCAGCTTGGCTCCAGGGCCCAACACTGAAGCTTTCTTT | CASSLAPGPNTEAFF
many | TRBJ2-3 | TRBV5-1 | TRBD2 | TGCGCCAGCAGCCCCCTCGCGGTTGGCGGGGGGATGGGTACGCAGTATTTT | CASSPLAVGGGMGTQYF